The rows below give T cell receptor beta chains drawn from one sample of a study of post-analysis software for immune sequencing data. TCRdb analysed the PCR reads with MiXCR anew, one entry per CDR3 protein. The sample shows about 540,000 distinct CDR3 sequences, 30% to 40% of them seen only once. Input material: blood. The receptors come from a girl between 2 and 17 years old with multiple sclerosis. The CDR3 runs from the conserved cysteine through the conserved F or W. D genes are given only for firm matches. Only some rows state a clone size, as once, few, many or a class for expanded clones.

clone_size	v_call	j_call	d_call	cdr3_aa	cdr3_nt
few	TRBV3-1	TRBJ2-3	-	CASSQEPDTQYF	TGTGCCAGCAGCCAAGAACCAGATACGCAGTATTTT
few	TRBV25-1	TRBJ2-3	-	CASSGGGGTDTQYF	TGTGCCAGCTCGGGCGGAGGGGGCACAGATACGCAGTATTTT
few	TRBV28	TRBJ2-4	-	CASNLSWGRAKNIQYF	TGTGCCAGCAACCTCTCGTGGGGGCGGGCCAAAAACATTCAGTACTTC
-	TRBV20-1	TRBJ1-2	-	CSARQSFYGYTF	TGCAGTGCTCGACAGAGCTTTTATGGCTACACCTTC
-	TRBV6-5	TRBJ2-7	-	CASSRTVPPYEQYF	TGTGCCAGCAGCCGGACAGTTCCCCCCTACGAGCAGTACTTC
-	TRBV20-1	TRBJ1-2	TRBD1	CSANPPGTGVWYGYTF	TGCAGTGCTAATCCGCCCGGGACAGGGGTCTGGTATGGCTACACCTTC
few	TRBV25-1	TRBJ1-1	-	CASSEWVNTEAFF	TGTGCCAGCAGTGAATGGGTGAACACTGAAGCTTTCTTT
-	TRBV12-3/TRBV12-4	TRBJ2-3	TRBD1	CASTPSDRGTDTQYF	TGTGCCAGCACCCCCTCGGACAGGGGCACAGATACGCAGTATTTT
-	TRBV12-3/TRBV12-4	TRBJ2-3	-	CASSPAAGLRDTQYF	TGTGCCAGCAGCCCAGCGGCGGGATTGAGAGATACGCAGTATTTT
few	TRBV4-1	TRBJ2-3	TRBD2	CASSPGLAGFWDTQYF	TGCGCCAGCAGCCCAGGACTAGCGGGATTTTGGGATACGCAGTATTTT
few	TRBV5-1	TRBJ2-5	-	CASSSGEGEETQYF	TGCGCCAGCAGCTCCGGTGAGGGAGAAGAGACCCAGTACTTC
-	TRBV12-3/TRBV12-4	TRBJ2-3	-	CASSFHPSGVNTDTQYF	TGTGCCAGCAGTTTCCACCCATCGGGGGTCAACACAGATACGCAGTATTTT
few	TRBV7-9	TRBJ2-1	-	CASRPTPGAKQFF	TGTGCCAGCAGACCCACGCCAGGGGCGAAGCAGTTCTTC
many	TRBV29-1	TRBJ1-2	-	CSVDGGAYGYTF	TGCAGCGTTGATGGAGGGGCTTATGGCTACACCTTC
-	TRBV12-3/TRBV12-4	TRBJ2-7	TRBD1	CASSFLSPTGLSYEQYF	TGTGCCAGCAGTTTTCTGTCTCCGACAGGGCTCTCCTACGAGCAGTACTTC
-	TRBV3-1	TRBJ2-3	-	CASSPLYMDTQYF	TGTGCCAGCAGCCCACTTTACATGGATACGCAGTATTTT
-	TRBV25-1	TRBJ1-2	-	CASSPAADIHGYTF	TGTGCCAGCAGCCCCGCAGCTGACATCCATGGCTACACCTTC
few	TRBV5-1	TRBJ1-2	-	CASSLAKDPDGYTF	TGCGCCAGCAGCTTGGCCAAGGATCCGGATGGCTACACCTTC
-	TRBV29-1	TRBJ1-1	-	CSTSTVNTEAFF	TGCAGCACGAGTACAGTGAACACTGAAGCTTTCTTT
few	TRBV15	TRBJ2-7	-	CATSRDVPYEQYF	TGTGCCACCAGCAGAGATGTACCCTACGAGCAGTACTTC
-	TRBV5-1	TRBJ2-5	-	CASSSGTVRRGRTQYF	TGCGCCAGCAGCTCTGGGACAGTGAGGAGGGGTAGGACCCAGTACTTC
few	TRBV15	TRBJ1-2	-	CATSRDGATSYGYTF	TGTGCCACCAGCAGAGACGGTGCAACTAGCTATGGCTACACCTTC
-	TRBV11-2	TRBJ2-2	TRBD1	CASSSKPGGFSGELFF	TGTGCCAGCAGCTCAAAACCAGGGGGCTTTTCCGGGGAGCTGTTTTTT
-	TRBV3-1	TRBJ2-3	-	CASSPQGRTDTQYF	TGTGCCAGCAGCCCGCAGGGGAGGACAGATACGCAGTATTTT
few	TRBV20-1	TRBJ1-1	TRBD1	CSPRTGNVAEAFF	TGCAGTCCTCGGACAGGGAATGTTGCTGAAGCTTTCTTT
many	TRBV29-1	TRBJ1-2	-	CSVEPGHIIYGYTF	TGCAGCGTTGAACCGGGACACATCATCTATGGCTACACCTTC
few	TRBV7-9	TRBJ2-3	TRBD1	CASSLEGAGTDTQYF	TGTGCCAGCAGCTTAGAGGGGGCTGGCACAGATACGCAGTATTTT
-	TRBV6-5	TRBJ1-1	-	CASSYSGRSHSEAFF	TGTGCCAGCAGTTACTCGGGCCGGTCTCACTCTGAAGCTTTCTTT
few	TRBV13	TRBJ2-5	TRBD2	CASSAGGDQETQYF	TGTGCCAGCAGCGCCGGGGGGGACCAAGAGACCCAGTACTTC
-	TRBV11-2	TRBJ2-7	-	CASSPSDRAYEQYF	TGTGCCAGCAGCCCCTCGGACCGCGCCTACGAGCAGTACTTC
many	TRBV29-1	TRBJ2-7	-	CSVGLVGVYEQYF	TGCAGCGTTGGCCTAGTTGGGGTCTACGAGCAGTACTTC
once	TRBV7-6	TRBJ2-7	-	CASSQDSASHEQYF	TGTGCCAGCAGCCAGGACAGCGCCTCCCACGAGCAGTACTTC
-	TRBV13	TRBJ2-1	-	CASSFWGGGRHEQFF	TGTGCCAGCAGCTTTTGGGGGGGGGGCAGACATGAGCAGTTCTTC
many	TRBV5-1	TRBJ1-1	-	CASSRSTSVDTEAFF	TGCGCCAGCAGCAGGTCAACCTCAGTGGACACTGAAGCTTTCTTT
-	TRBV28	TRBJ1-5	-	CASSSLSRAQHF	TGTGCCAGCAGTTCCCTTAGCAGGGCCCAGCATTTT
many	TRBV6-6	TRBJ2-3	-	CASSYATDTQYF	TGTGCCAGCAGTTACGCCACAGATACGCAGTATTTT
-	TRBV12-3/TRBV12-4	TRBJ1-5	TRBD1	CASSPTGAGQPQHF	TGTGCCAGCAGTCCTACAGGGGCGGGTCAGCCCCAGCATTTT
-	TRBV5-1	TRBJ1-2	-	CASSLNGGAVAGYGYTF	TGCGCCAGCAGCTTGAATGGTGGAGCAGTCGCGGGCTATGGCTACACCTTC
-	TRBV7-9	TRBJ1-2	-	CASSLAHWGGYTF	TGTGCCAGCAGCTTAGCTCACTGGGGCGGCTACACCTTC
-	TRBV12-3/TRBV12-4	TRBJ1-1	-	CASSFGGRFTEAFF	TGTGCCAGCAGTTTTGGGGGGCGTTTCACTGAAGCTTTCTTT
-	TRBV9	TRBJ2-1	-	CASSVPPSSSYNEQFF	TGTGCCAGCAGCGTTCCCCCCTCTAGCTCCTACAATGAGCAGTTCTTC
few	TRBV4-1	TRBJ2-2	-	CASSHQDRNTGELFF	TGCGCCAGCAGCCACCAGGACAGGAACACCGGGGAGCTGTTTTTT
-	TRBV3-1	TRBJ2-1	-	CASSQGEPEQFF	TGTGCCAGCAGCCAGGGGGAGCCTGAGCAGTTCTTC
-	TRBV7-9	TRBJ2-5	TRBD2	CASSLSGGGTQYF	TGTGCCAGCAGCCTTAGCGGGGGAGGGACCCAGTACTTC
-	TRBV6-5	TRBJ2-7	-	CASSYFRQELSEQYF	TGTGCCAGCAGTTACTTCCGACAGGAGCTGAGCGAGCAGTACTTC
-	TRBV12-3/TRBV12-4	TRBJ1-1	-	CASSPTSDWKAFF	TGTGCCAGCAGTCCCACTTCTGACTGGAAAGCTTTCTTT
few	TRBV24-1	TRBJ2-1	TRBD2	CATSDPIAGGVNEQFF	TGTGCCACCAGTGATCCTATAGCGGGGGGCGTCAATGAGCAGTTCTTC
-	TRBV10-3	TRBJ1-5	-	CAISDEGVQPQHF	TGTGCCATCAGTGACGAAGGAGTCCAGCCCCAGCATTTT
few	TRBV11-2	TRBJ2-3	-	CASSLALDTQYF	TGTGCCAGCAGCTTAGCTTTGGATACGCAGTATTTT
-	TRBV5-1	TRBJ2-7	TRBD1	CASSSVYRGSNEQYF	TGCGCCAGCAGCTCAGTGTACAGGGGAAGCAACGAGCAGTACTTC
-	TRBV9	TRBJ2-6	TRBD1	CASSGQGGNGANVLTF	TGTGCCAGCAGCGGCCAAGGGGGCAATGGGGCCAACGTCCTGACTTTC
few	TRBV9	TRBJ1-2	-	CASSGGRFTLYGYTF	TGTGCCAGCAGTGGCGGGCGGTTTACTCTATATGGCTACACCTTC
few	TRBV28	TRBJ2-5	-	CASSSQQGGETQYF	TGTGCCAGCAGTTCTCAACAGGGCGGGGAGACCCAGTACTTC